Listed below are T cell receptor beta chains from one sample, sequenced in a study of blood T cell repertoires in COVID-19. Using immunoSEQ multiplex PCR, the repertoire was profiled, and TCRdb retains in-frame clones only, with some absent. The data hold about 140,000 clones, with more than 75% observed a single time. Source material: peripheral blood. The receptors here all came from a human donor in a cohort sampled during active COVID-19. The CDR3 runs from the conserved cysteine through the conserved F or W. Each record gives: V gene, clone size, CDR3 length, D gene, J gene, CDR3 protein, CDR3 DNA. A D gene is named only where the DNA matches it firmly. Not every row has a clone size; where given, it reads once, few, many or a size class.

v_gene: TRBV11-3; abundance: once; len: 16; d_gene: NA; j_gene: TRBJ1-5; CDR3aa: CASSRRGGSSNQPQHF; CDR3nt: TGTGCCAGCAGTAGGAGGGGGGGCTCTAGCAATCAGCCCCAGCATTTT
v_gene: TRBV27; abundance: few; len: 16; d_gene: NA; j_gene: TRBJ2-1; CDR3aa: CASSKGGGASYNEQFF; CDR3nt: TGTGCCAGCAGTAAAGGGGGGGGAGCCTCCTACAATGAGCAGTTCTTC
v_gene: TRBV10-3; abundance: few; len: 15; d_gene: NA; j_gene: TRBJ2-1; CDR3aa: CAISEGGGKSNEQFF; CDR3nt: TGTGCCATCAGTGAGGGTGGAGGAAAAAGTAATGAGCAGTTCTTC
v_gene: TRBV2; abundance: NA; len: 17; d_gene: NA; j_gene: TRBJ1-4; CDR3aa: CASSEVRGLATNEKLFF; CDR3nt: TGTGCCAGCAGTGAGGTCAGGGGCCTTGCAACTAATGAAAAACTGTTTTTT
v_gene: TRBV9; abundance: NA; len: 15; d_gene: TRBD1; j_gene: TRBJ2-1; CDR3aa: CASSVGQGVYNEQFF; CDR3nt: TGTGCCAGCAGCGTAGGACAGGGGGTATACAATGAGCAGTTCTTC
v_gene: TRBV7-9; abundance: few; len: 15; d_gene: NA; j_gene: TRBJ1-6; CDR3aa: CASSLVSRVGSPLHF; CDR3nt: TGTGCCAGCAGCTTAGTATCCAGGGTAGGGTCACCCCTCCACTTT
v_gene: TRBV2; abundance: NA; len: 14; d_gene: TRBD1; j_gene: TRBJ2-1; CDR3aa: CASSEGQGAYGQFF; CDR3nt: TGTGCCAGCAGTGAGGGACAGGGGGCATATGGGCAGTTCTTC
v_gene: TRBV5-6; abundance: NA; len: 15; d_gene: TRBD1; j_gene: TRBJ1-6; CDR3aa: CASSPQTGGNSPLHF; CDR3nt: TGTGCCAGCAGCCCCCAGACAGGGGGGAATTCACCCCTCCACTTT
v_gene: TRBV12-3/TRBV12-4; abundance: NA; len: 12; d_gene: NA; j_gene: TRBJ1-3; CDR3aa: CASSFSGNTIYF; CDR3nt: TGTGCCAGCAGTTTTAGTGGAAACACCATATATTTT
v_gene: TRBV4-2; abundance: NA; len: 16; d_gene: NA; j_gene: TRBJ2-2; CDR3aa: CASSQETGSNTGELFF; CDR3nt: TGTGCCAGCAGCCAAGAGACTGGCTCGAACACCGGGGAGCTGTTTTTT
v_gene: TRBV28; abundance: NA; len: 13; d_gene: TRBD1; j_gene: TRBJ2-7; CDR3aa: CASSSGQSKRRYF; CDR3nt: TGTGCCAGCAGTTCGGGACAGTCCAAAAGACGGTACTTC
v_gene: TRBV6-6; abundance: NA; len: 16; d_gene: TRBD2; j_gene: TRBJ2-4; CDR3aa: CASSSGLADAKNIQYF; CDR3nt: TGTGCCAGCAGTTCCGGACTAGCGGACGCCAAAAACATTCAGTACTTC
v_gene: TRBV18; abundance: NA; len: 17; d_gene: TRBD1; j_gene: TRBJ2-2; CDR3aa: CASSPPATGSYTGELFF; CDR3nt: TGTGCCAGCTCACCACCTGCGACAGGGTCGTACACCGGGGAGCTGTTTTTT
v_gene: TRBV19; abundance: NA; len: 13; d_gene: TRBD2; j_gene: TRBJ2-5; CDR3aa: CASRAGLGETQYF; CDR3nt: TGTGCCAGTAGAGCGGGACTGGGCGAGACCCAGTACTTC
v_gene: TRBV18; abundance: NA; len: 16; d_gene: TRBD2; j_gene: TRBJ2-7; CDR3aa: CASSPWGTSSSYEQYF; CDR3nt: TGTGCCAGCTCACCCTGGGGGACTAGCAGCTCCTACGAGCAGTACTTC
v_gene: TRBV24-1; abundance: NA; len: 16; d_gene: TRBD2; j_gene: TRBJ2-1; CDR3aa: CATSEASGMSYNEQFF; CDR3nt: TGTGCCACCAGTGAGGCTAGCGGGATGTCATACAATGAGCAGTTCTTC
v_gene: TRBV27; abundance: NA; len: 15; d_gene: NA; j_gene: TRBJ2-1; CDR3aa: CASSLWTPPGNEQFF; CDR3nt: TGTGCCAGCAGTTTATGGACACCCCCGGGCAATGAGCAGTTCTTC
v_gene: TRBV7-9; abundance: NA; len: 15; d_gene: TRBD2; j_gene: TRBJ2-1; CDR3aa: CASRRRTSGKGEQFF; CDR3nt: TGTGCCAGCAGACGGAGGACTAGCGGGAAGGGTGAGCAGTTCTTC
v_gene: TRBV28; abundance: NA; len: 13; d_gene: NA; j_gene: TRBJ2-5; CDR3aa: CASREGLTETQYF; CDR3nt: TGTGCCAGCAGGGAGGGACTTACAGAGACCCAGTACTTC
v_gene: TRBV5-1; abundance: NA; len: 14; d_gene: NA; j_gene: TRBJ1-1; CDR3aa: CASSSQGLGTEAFF; CDR3nt: TGCGCCAGCAGCTCTCAGGGGTTGGGGACTGAAGCTTTCTTT
v_gene: TRBV3-1/TRBV3-2; abundance: NA; len: 19; d_gene: TRBD1; j_gene: TRBJ1-3; CDR3aa: CASSQDEPRTGVSGNTIYF; CDR3nt: TGTGCCAGCAGCCAAGATGAACCACGAACAGGGGTCTCTGGAAACACCATATATTTT
v_gene: TRBV11-3; abundance: few; len: 13; d_gene: NA; j_gene: TRBJ2-2; CDR3aa: CASSFQGSGELFF; CDR3nt: TGTGCCAGCAGCTTTCAGGGATCCGGGGAGCTGTTTTTT